A single sample gave rise to the 5 T cell receptor beta chains below, sequenced in a study of blood T cell repertoires in COVID-19. The repertoire was sequenced with immunoSEQ multiplex PCR; TCRdb's copy has only in-frame clones and lacks some. The data show about 200,000 clones, with 65% to 80% seen just once and roughly 14% held by the top ten. The sample comprised peripheral blood. The receptors derive from a man aged 45-60 years who had recovered from COVID-19.

This sequence joins TRBV3-1 (or the pseudogene TRBV3-2) and TRBJ2-1; D is possibly TRBD2 (5 bases). V lost 2 bases to trimming and J lost 9 bases, with 8 bases between them. Germline CDR1 LGHDT, CDR2 YNNKEL (reference sequence). There are 12 residues in the CDR3. The CDR3 sequence is CASSQNSVEQFF. Here the CDR3 DNA reads TGTGCCAGCAGCCAAAATAGCGTTGAGCAGTTCTTC.

V and J are TRBV6-5 and TRBJ2-1; D remains unclear. This CDR3 region has 14 residues. V dropped 6 bases and J dropped 0 bases, with 9 bases sitting between them. Germline V gene sequence: CDR1 MNHEY, CDR2 SVGAGI. The CDR3, as DNA: TGTGCCAGCAGGAGGCCAAGCTCCTACAATGAGCAGTTCTTC. The encoded protein is CASRRPSSYNEQFF.

The chain uses TRBV18 and TRBJ2-1; 9 bases fit TRBD2. Germline CDR1 reads KGHSH; CDR2 reads LQKENI. V lost 6 bases to trimming and J lost 2 bases; unmatched junction nucleotides: 2. The length of the CDR3 is 14 residues. The CDR3 DNA reads as TGTGCCAGCTCGATAGCGGGAGCCTACAATGAGCAGTTCTTC. Translated, it gives CASSIAGAYNEQFF.

V is TRBV19 and J is TRBJ1-5; D gene ambiguous. The CDR3 covers 12 residues. CDR1 is LNHDA and CDR2 is SQIVND in the germline V gene (reference sequence). The V end was cut by 2 bases, the J end by 5 bases, with 4 bases between. The chain's CDR3 is CASSITDQPQHF. Written as DNA, the CDR3 is TGTGCCAGTAGTATAACAGATCAGCCCCAGCATTTT.

V usage is TRBV5-1 and J usage is TRBJ1-2, with 10 positions matching TRBD1. The CDR3 spans 14 residues. With V trimmed by 2 bases and J by 7 bases, 5 bases remained unmatched. Germline V lookup: CDR1 SGHRS, CDR2 YFSETQ. The CDR3 nucleotides are TGCGCCAGCAGCTTCAGACAGGGGGCAGGTGGCTACACCTTC. Protein: CASSFRQGAGGYTF.